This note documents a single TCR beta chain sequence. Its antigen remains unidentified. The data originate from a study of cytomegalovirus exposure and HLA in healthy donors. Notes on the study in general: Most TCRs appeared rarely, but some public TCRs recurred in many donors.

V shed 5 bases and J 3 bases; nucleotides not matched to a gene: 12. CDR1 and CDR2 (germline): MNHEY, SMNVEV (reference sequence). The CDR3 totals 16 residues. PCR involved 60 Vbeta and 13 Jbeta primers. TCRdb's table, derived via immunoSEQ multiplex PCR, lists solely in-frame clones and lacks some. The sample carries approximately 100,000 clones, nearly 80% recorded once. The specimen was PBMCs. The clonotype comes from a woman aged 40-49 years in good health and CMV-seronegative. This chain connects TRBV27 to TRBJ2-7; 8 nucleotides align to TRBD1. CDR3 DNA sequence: TGTGCCAGCAGTCTTTTCGGACAGGGAAGAATCTACGAGCAGTACTTC. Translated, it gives CASSLFGQGRIYEQYF.